This TCR beta chain is from a study of blood T cell repertoires in COVID-19. V was pared by 7 bases and J by 1 base, with 9 bases of the junction left unmatched. CDR3 length equals 17 residues. CDR1 is LNHDA, CDR2 SQIVND, per germline (reference sequence). As processed by the authors: Quantification of nucleated cells was approximated via reference gene primer amplification. The table came from immunoSEQ multiplex PCR; TCRdb's copy has only in-frame clones and leaves some out. V and J calls and clone size are given by that table; D and trimming were obtained from the DNA. Among around 220,000 clones listed, around 85% were seen once.

The source of this sequence is a woman between 40 and 55 years old with active or convalescent COVID-19. Source material: peripheral blood. This chain links TRBV19 with TRBJ2-3; 12 bases are a match to TRBD2. CDR3 DNA: TGTGCCAGTATGAGGCTAGCGGGGGGGTCTGGCACAGATACGCAGTATTTT. It yields the protein CASMRLAGGSGTDTQYF.